What follows is one TCR beta chain and its context. Its antigen is currently not known. Per-nucleotide qualities are absent, and no much larger clonotype sits a single base away. Collaborating institutions collected whole blood in K2EDTA tubes following their own protocols. For TCRbeta analysis, collaborators shipped samples as frozen whole blood, isolated PBMCs, or DNA extracted from either of those sample types. For this chain, trimming is 0 bases at the V end and 2 bases at the J end, and the number of junction bases without a gene match is 6. The germline V gene sets CDR1 to MGHRA and CDR2 to YSYEKL. The CDR3 goes from the cysteine to the phenylalanine over 16 residues. The DNA shown is the 48-base CDR3, in frame from base 1. The data originate from a study of blood T cell repertoires in COVID-19 (TCRdb year 2020). Describing the broader study: Collaborator samples came from the United States, Italy and Spain and covered acute and convalescent phases of COVID-19. The material from the prospective study consisted of cDNA or gDNA derived from T cells, B-cell-depleted T cells, or PBMCs. The dataset comprised deeply sampled blood TCRbeta repertoires from subjects exposed to, actively infected with, or recovered from COVID-19. A freely available public database, intended as a resource for researchers studying the immune response to SARS-CoV-2, is where the repertoires were released. Samples came from the ongoing ImmuneRACE study (first 160 participants) plus 1,254 subjects from 6 global collaborators. The sample metadata nearly always contained a de-identified subject ID, COVID-19 status, age in years and sex. Where HLA class I and class II types were available, the types were taken from metadata supplied by the sample provider, not from assay-based typing.

TCRbeta CDR3 regions were amplified from genomic DNA using the immunoSEQ Assay, a bias-controlled multiplex PCR. Under the source paper's analysis protocol: Nucleated cell counts per sample were estimated from amplification of reference gene primers within the assay. Sequence reads were collapsed and filtered to measure the absolute abundance of every unique TCRbeta CDR3 rearrangement. For each sample, productive Simpson clonality was calculated as the square root of Simpson's diversity index across productive rearrangements. TCRdb obtained this table from immuneACCESS and retained in-frame rearrangements with V and J assigned. These tables miss some clones; where compared with another copy, unresolved V genes account for less than half of the shortfall, and the remainder is unexplained. From that table come the V and J calls and clone size; the DNA was used to work out D and trimming. The sample table lists over 150,000 clones, roughly 80% of them with a count of one. The ten largest clonotypes hold about 8.3% of the sample.

Overall study results and their limits: How much clinical and demographic metadata was included differed by source and by participant, and the metadata was provided uncurated.

This receptor chain uses TRBV4-1 and TRBJ1-2; 7 middle bases align to TRBD1. The TCR sequence derives from a man in his sixties with acute or convalescent COVID-19. Input material: peripheral blood. The DNA sequence reads TGCGCCAGCAGCCAAGACGGGACAGATCTAAACTATGGCTACACCTTC. Its translation is CASSQDGTDLNYGYTF.